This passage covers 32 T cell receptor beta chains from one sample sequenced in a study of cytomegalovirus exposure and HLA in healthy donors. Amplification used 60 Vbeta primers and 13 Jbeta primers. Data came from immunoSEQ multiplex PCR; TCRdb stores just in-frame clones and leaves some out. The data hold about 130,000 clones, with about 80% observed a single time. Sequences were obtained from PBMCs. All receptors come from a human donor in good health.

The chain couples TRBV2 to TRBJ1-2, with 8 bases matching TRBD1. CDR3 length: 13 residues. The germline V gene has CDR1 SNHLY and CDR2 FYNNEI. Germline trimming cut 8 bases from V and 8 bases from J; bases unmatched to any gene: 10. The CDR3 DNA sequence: TGTGCCAGCCTCCGGGACAGGAATCAGGGCTACACCTTC. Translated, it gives CASLRDRNQGYTF.

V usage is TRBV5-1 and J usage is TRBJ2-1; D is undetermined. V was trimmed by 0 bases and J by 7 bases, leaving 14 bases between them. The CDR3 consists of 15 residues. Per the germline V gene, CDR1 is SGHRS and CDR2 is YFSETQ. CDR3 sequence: CASSLASNLRNEQFF. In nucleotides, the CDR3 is TGCGCCAGCAGCTTGGCGTCTAATTTGCGGAATGAGCAGTTCTTC. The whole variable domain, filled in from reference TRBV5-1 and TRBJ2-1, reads KAGVTQTPRYLIKTRGQQVTLSCSPISGHRSVSWYQQTPGQGLQFLFEYFSETQRNKGNFPGRFSGRQFSNSRSEMNVSTLELGDSALYLCASSLASNLRNEQFFGPGTRLTVL.

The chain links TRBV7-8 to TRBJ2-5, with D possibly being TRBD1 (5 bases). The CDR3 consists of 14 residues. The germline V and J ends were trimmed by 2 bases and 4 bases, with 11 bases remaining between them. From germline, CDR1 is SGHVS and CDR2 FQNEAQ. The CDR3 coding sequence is TGTGCCAGCAGCTTATTAGGGGTTGGAGAGACCCAGTACTTC. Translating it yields CASSLLGVGETQYF. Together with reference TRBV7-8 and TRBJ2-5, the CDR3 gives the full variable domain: GAGVSQSPRYKVAKRGQDVALRCDPISGHVSLFWYQQALGQGPEFLTYFQNEAQLDKSGLPSDRFFAERPEGSVSTLKIQRTQQEDSAVYLCASSLLGVGETQYFGPGTRLLVL.

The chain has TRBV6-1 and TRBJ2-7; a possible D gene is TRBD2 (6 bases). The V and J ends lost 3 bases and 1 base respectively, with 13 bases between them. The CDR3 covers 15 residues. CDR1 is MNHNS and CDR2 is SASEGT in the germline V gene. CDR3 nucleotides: TGTGCCAGCAGTGACTTATCCCGGGAGTCCTACGAGCAGTACTTC. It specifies CASSDLSRESYEQYF.

CDR3 in DNA: TGTGCCAGCAGTTCGGGGGGACAGGGGAATGAAAAACTGTTTTTT. Translated, it gives CASSSGGQGNEKLFF. The chain couples TRBV28 to TRBJ1-4; TRBD1 matches at 10 bases. The CDR3 is 15 residues long. Germline lookup yields CDR1 MDHEN and CDR2 SYDVKM. The V and J ends lost 4 bases and 5 bases, in that order; junction bases with no gene match: 4.

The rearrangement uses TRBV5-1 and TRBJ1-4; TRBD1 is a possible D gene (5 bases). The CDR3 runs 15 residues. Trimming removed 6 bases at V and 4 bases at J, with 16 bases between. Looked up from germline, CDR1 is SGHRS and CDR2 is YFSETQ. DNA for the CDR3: TGCGCCAGCACTCATTCCTGGGGGGATAATGAAAAACTGTTTTTT. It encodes CASTHSWGDNEKLFF. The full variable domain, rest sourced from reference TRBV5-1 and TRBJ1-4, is KAGVTQTPRYLIKTRGQQVTLSCSPISGHRSVSWYQQTPGQGLQFLFEYFSETQRNKGNFPGRFSGRQFSNSRSEMNVSTLELGDSALYLCASTHSWGDNEKLFFGSGTQLSVL.

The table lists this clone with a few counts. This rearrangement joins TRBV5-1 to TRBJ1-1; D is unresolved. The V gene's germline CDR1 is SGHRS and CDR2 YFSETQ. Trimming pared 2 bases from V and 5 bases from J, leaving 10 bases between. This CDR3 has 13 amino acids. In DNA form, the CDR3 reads TGCGCCAGCAGCTTAACCGGTCTGACTGAAGCTTTCTTT. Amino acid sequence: CASSLTGLTEAFF.

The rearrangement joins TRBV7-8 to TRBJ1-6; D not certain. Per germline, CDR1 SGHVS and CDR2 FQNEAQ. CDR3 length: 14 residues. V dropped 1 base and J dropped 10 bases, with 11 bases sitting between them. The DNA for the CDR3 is TGTGCCAGCAGCTTAGAAGTCAGTGAATCACCCCTCCACTTT. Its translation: CASSLEVSESPLHF. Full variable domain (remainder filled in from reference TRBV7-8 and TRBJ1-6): GAGVSQSPRYKVAKRGQDVALRCDPISGHVSLFWYQQALGQGPEFLTYFQNEAQLDKSGLPSDRFFAERPEGSVSTLKIQRTQQEDSAVYLCASSLEVSESPLHFGNGTRLTVT.

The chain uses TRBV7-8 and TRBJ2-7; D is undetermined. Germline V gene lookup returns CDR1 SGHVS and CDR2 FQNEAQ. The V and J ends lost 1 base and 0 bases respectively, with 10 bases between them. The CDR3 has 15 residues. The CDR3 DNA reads TGTGCCAGCAGCTTAGATTCGGGTAGCTCCTACGAGCAGTACTTC. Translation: CASSLDSGSSYEQYF.

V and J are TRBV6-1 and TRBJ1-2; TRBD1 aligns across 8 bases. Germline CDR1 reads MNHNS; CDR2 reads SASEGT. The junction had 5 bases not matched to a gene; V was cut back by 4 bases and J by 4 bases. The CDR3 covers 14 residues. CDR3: CASSVLTGAYGYTF. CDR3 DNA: TGTGCCAGCAGTGTCTTGACAGGGGCCTATGGCTACACCTTC.

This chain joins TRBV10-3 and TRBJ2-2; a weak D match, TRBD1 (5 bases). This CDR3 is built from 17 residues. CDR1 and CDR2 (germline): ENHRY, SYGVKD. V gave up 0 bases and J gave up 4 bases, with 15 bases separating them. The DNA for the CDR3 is TGTGCCATCAGTGAGTCGAGGCAGGGTCGTATCACCGGGGAGCTGTTTTTT. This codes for CAISESRQGRITGELFF.

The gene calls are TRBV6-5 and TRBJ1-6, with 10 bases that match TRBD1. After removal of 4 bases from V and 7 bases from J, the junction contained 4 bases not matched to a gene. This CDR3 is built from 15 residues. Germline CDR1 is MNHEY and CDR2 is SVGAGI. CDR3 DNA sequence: TGTGCCAGCAGTTCCTTGACAGGGGGCAATTCACCCCTCCACTTT. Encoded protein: CASSSLTGGNSPLHF.

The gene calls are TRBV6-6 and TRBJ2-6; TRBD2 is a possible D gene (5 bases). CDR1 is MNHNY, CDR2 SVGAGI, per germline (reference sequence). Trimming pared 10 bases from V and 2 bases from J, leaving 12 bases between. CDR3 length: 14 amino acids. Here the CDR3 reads CATTRGTGANVLTF. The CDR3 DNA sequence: TGTGCCACGACCCGGGGTACTGGGGCCAACGTCCTGACTTTC.

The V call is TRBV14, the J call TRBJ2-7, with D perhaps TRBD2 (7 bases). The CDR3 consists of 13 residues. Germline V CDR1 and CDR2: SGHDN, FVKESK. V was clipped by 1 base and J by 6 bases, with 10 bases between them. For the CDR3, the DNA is TGTGCCAGCAGCCAAGGTGGGGGGGCCGAGCAGTACTTC. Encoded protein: CASSQGGGAEQYF.

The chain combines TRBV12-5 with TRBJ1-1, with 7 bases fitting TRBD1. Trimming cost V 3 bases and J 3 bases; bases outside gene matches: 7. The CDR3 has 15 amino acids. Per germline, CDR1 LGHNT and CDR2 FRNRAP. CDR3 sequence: CASGFVTGEDTEAFF. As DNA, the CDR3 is TGTGCTAGTGGTTTCGTAACAGGGGAGGACACTGAAGCTTTCTTT.

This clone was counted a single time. The CDR3 DNA is TGTGCCAGCAGCGAACAGGTTTTTGGCTCCTACAATGAGCAGTTCTTC. As protein: CASSEQVFGSYNEQFF. The V gene is TRBV7-9, the J gene TRBJ2-1, with a weak D call TRBD1 (5 bases). The germline gives CDR1 SEHNR, CDR2 FQNEAQ (reference sequence). The V gene lost 5 bases and the J gene lost 0 bases, with 14 bases spanning the gap. The CDR3 totals 16 residues.

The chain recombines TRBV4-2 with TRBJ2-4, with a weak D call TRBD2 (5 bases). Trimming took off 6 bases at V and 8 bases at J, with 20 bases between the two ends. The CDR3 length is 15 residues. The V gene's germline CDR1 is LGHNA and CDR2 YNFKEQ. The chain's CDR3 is CASRSTVGHSDIQYF. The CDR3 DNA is TGTGCCAGCAGGTCCACTGTAGGCCATAGCGACATTCAGTACTTC.

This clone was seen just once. CDR3 sequence (DNA): TGTGCCAGCAGCGCCTTGGGTGGCGGGGGGGCTGTTAATGAGCAGTTCTTC. This gives the protein CASSALGGGGAVNEQFF. The V and J genes are TRBV11-2 and TRBJ2-1; 9 bases agree with TRBD2. The V gene end was trimmed by 5 bases and the J gene end by 7 bases; junction bases not matched to a gene: 15. Germline CDR1 reads SGHAT; CDR2 reads FQNNGV. The CDR3 has 17 amino acids.

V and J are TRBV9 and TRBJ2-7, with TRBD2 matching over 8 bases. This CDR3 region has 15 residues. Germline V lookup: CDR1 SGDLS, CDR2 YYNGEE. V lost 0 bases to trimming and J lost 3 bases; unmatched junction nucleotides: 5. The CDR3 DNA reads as TGTGCCAGCAGCGTAGCTCACGCGGGAGGCTACGAGCAGTACTTC. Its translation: CASSVAHAGGYEQYF.

The CDR3 DNA follows: TGCGCCAGCGGGCTTGGACAGGGGTTTTACGAGCAGTACTTC. Residues: CASGLGQGFYEQYF. The rearrangement uses TRBV5-1 and TRBJ2-7; 9 bases agree with TRBD1. CDR1 and CDR2 from the germline V gene are SGHRS and YFSETQ. This CDR3 is built from 14 residues. V lost 7 bases, J lost 4 bases, and 9 bases stayed unmatched. The complete variable domain, with remaining parts taken from reference TRBV5-1 and TRBJ2-7, reads KAGVTQTPRYLIKTRGQQVTLSCSPISGHRSVSWYQQTPGQGLQFLFEYFSETQRNKGNFPGRFSGRQFSNSRSEMNVSTLELGDSALYLCASGLGQGFYEQYFGPGTRLTVT.

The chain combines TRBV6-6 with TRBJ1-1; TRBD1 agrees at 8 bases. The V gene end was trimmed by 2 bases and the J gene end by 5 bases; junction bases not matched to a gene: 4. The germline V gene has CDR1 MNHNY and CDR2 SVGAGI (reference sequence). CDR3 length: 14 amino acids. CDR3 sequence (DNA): TGTGCCAGCAGTTACGGGACAGGACGAACTGAAGCTTTCTTT. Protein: CASSYGTGRTEAFF.

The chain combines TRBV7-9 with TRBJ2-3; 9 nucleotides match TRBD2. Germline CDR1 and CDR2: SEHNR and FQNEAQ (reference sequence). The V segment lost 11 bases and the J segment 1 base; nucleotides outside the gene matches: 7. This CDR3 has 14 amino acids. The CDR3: CAGLSSGGTDTQYF. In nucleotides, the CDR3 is TGTGCCGGACTATCTAGCGGGGGCACAGATACGCAGTATTTT.

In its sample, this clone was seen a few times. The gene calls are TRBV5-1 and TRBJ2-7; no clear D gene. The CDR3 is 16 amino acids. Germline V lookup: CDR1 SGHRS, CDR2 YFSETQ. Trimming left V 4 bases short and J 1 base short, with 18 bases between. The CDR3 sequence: CASSARSSKPSYEQYF. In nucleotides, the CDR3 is TGCGCCAGCAGCGCTCGGTCGAGCAAGCCTTCCTACGAGCAGTACTTC.

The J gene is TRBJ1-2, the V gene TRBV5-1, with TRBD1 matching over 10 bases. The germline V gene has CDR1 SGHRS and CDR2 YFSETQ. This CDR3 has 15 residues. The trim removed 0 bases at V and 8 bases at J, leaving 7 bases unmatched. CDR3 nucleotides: TGCGCCAGCAGCTTGGTGGGACAGGGGCCGGGGGGCTACACCTTC. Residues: CASSLVGQGPGGYTF.

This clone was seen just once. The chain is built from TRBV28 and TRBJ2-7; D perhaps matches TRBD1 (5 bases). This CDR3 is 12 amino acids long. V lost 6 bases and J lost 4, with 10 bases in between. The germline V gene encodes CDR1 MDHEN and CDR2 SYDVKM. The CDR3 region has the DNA TGTGCCAGCAGGCCGAACAGGTACGAGCAGTACTTC. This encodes CASRPNRYEQYF.

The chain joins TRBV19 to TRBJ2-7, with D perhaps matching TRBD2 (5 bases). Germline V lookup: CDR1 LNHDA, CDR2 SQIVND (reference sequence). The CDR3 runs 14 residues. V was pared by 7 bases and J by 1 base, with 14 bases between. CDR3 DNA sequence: TGTGCCAGTAAAGAGGAGGCGGCATCCTACGAGCAGTACTTC. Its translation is CASKEEAASYEQYF.

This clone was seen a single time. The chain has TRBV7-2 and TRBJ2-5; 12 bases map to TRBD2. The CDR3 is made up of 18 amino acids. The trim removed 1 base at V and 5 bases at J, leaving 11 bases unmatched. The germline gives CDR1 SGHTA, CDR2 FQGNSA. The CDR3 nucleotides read TGTGCCAGCAGCTTAGGGCTAGCGGGGGGGCCTGGTTGGGAGACCCAGTACTTC. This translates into CASSLGLAGGPGWETQYF.

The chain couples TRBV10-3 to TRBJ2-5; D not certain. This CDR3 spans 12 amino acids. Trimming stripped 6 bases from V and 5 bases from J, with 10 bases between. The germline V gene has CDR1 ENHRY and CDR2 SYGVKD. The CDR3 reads CAIRSVSETQYF. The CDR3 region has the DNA TGTGCCATCAGATCAGTTTCGGAGACCCAGTACTTC.

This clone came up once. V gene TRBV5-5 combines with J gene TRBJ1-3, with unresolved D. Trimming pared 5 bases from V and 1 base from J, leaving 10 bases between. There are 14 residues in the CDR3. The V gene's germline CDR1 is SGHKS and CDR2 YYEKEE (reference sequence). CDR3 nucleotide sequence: TGTGCCAGCAGGCAATACAGTTCTGGAAACACCATATATTTT. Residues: CASRQYSSGNTIYF. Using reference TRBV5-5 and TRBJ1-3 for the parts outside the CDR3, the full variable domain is DAGVTQSPTHLIKTRGQQVTLRCSPISGHKSVSWYQQVLGQGPQFIFQYYEKEERGRGNFPDRFSARQFPNYSSELNVNALLLGDSALYLCASRQYSSGNTIYFGEGSWLTVV.

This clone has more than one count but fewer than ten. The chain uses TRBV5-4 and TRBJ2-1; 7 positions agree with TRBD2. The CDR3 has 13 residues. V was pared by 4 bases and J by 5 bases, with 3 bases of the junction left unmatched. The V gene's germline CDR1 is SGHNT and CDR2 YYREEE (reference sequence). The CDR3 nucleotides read TGTGCCAGCAGCCCCGGGGGGAACAATGAGCAGTTCTTC. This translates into CASSPGGNNEQFF.

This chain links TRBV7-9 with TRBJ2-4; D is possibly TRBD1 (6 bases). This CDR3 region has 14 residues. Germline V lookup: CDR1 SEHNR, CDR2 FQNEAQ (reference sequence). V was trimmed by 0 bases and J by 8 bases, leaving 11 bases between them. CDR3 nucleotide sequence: TGTGCCAGCAGCTTAGCAGGGGGAAGGGACATTCAGTACTTC. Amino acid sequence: CASSLAGGRDIQYF.

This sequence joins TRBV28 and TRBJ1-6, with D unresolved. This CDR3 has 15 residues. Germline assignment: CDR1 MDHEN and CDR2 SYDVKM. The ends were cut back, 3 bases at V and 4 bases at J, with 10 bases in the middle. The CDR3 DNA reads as TGTGCCAGCAGTTTTGACACCAGATATAATTCACCCCTCCACTTT. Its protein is CASSFDTRYNSPLHF. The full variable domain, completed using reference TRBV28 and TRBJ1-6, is DVKVTQSSRYLVKRTGEKVFLECVQDMDHENMFWYRQDPGLGLRLIYFSYDVKMKEKGDIPEGYSVSREKKERFSLILESASTNQTSMYLCASSFDTRYNSPLHFGNGTRLTVT.